This T cell receptor (beta chain) was recorded in a study of beta chain features in type 1 diabetes. In the study overall: Cell yields, gender and age were comparable in patients and healthy donors. Study observations and caveats: Among patients, naive, central memory and Treg TCRB repertoires appeared more similar than among healthy donors. TCRB CDR3s were moderately but significantly shorter in Type 1 diabetes patients in all four CD4+ subsets. Sequencing of cDNA might inflate the share of cells that strongly express TCR.

As regards this clone: Its matching antigen is unknown.

Isolated RNA was reverse transcribed in full, so expressed TCRB transcripts were sequenced. Method: immunoSEQ multiplex PCR; TCRdb's copy keeps in-frame clones and lacks some. The sample yields 500,000 to 650,000 clones, 12% seen once. Germline V lookup: CDR1 LNHNV, CDR2 YYDKDF (reference sequence). CDR3 length: 16 amino acids. The V gene end was trimmed by 5 bases and the J gene end by 11 bases; junction bases not matched to a gene: 19. The receptor was derived from a man aged 25-45 years with type 1 diabetes. The chain joins TRBV15 to TRBJ1-1; TRBD1 matches at 8 bases. Sequences were obtained from naive CD4+ T cells from blood. CDR3 region: CATSGPGQDLASLAFF. DNA for the CDR3: TGTGCCACCAGCGGACCGGGACAGGACCTTGCCAGCCTGGCTTTCTTT.